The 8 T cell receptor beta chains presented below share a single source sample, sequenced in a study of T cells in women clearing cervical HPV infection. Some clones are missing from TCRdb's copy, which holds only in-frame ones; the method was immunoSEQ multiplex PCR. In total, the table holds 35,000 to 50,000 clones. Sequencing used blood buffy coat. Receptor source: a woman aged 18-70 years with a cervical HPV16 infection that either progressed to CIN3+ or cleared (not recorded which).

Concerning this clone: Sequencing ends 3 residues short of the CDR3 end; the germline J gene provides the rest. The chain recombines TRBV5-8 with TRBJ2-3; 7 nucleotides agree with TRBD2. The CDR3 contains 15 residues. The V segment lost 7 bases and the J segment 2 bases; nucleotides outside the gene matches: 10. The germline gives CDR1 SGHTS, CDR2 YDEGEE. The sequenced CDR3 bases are TGTGCCAGCCCCGTTGCGGGACTACTCACAGATACG. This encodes CASPVAGLLTDT. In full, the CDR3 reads CASPVAGLLTDTQYF.

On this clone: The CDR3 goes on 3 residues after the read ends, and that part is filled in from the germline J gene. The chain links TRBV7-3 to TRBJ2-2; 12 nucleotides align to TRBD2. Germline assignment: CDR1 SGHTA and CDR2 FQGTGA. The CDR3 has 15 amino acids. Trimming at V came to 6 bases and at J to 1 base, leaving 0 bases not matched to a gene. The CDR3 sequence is CASRLAGGNTGELFF. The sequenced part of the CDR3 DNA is TGTGCCAGCAGACTAGCGGGGGGGAACACCGGGGAG.

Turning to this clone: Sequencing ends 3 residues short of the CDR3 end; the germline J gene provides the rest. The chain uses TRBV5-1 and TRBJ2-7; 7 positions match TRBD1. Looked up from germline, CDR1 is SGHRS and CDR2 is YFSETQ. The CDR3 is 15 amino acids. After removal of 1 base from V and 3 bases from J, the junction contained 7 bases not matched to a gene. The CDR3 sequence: CASSLQGDPIYEQYF. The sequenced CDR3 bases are TGCGCCAGCAGCTTGCAGGGGGACCCTATCTACGAG.

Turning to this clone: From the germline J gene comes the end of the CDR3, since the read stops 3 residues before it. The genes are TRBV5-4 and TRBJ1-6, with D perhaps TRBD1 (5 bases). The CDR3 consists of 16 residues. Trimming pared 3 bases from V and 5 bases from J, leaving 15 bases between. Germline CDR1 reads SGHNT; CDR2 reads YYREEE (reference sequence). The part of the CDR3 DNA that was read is TGTGCCAGCAGCTCTCCGGGGGGTGGGGATAATTCACCC. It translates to CASSSPGGGDNSP. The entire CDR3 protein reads CASSSPGGGDNSPLHF.

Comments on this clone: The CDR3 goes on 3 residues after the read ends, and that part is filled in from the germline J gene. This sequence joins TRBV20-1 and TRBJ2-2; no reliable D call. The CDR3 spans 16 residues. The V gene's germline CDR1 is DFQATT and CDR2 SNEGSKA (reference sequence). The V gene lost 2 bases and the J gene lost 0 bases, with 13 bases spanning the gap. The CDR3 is CSARKRLPANTGELFF. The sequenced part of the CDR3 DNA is TGCAGTGCTAGAAAAAGGCTCCCAGCGAACACCGGGGAG.

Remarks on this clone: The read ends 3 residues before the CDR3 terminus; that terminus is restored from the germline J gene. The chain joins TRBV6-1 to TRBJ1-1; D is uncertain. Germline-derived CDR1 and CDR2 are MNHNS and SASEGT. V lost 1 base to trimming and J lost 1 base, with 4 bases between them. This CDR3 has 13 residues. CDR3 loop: CASSEVGNTEAFF. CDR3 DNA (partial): TGTGCCAGCAGTGAAGTCGGGAACACTGAA.

CDR3 amino acids: CSVEEISYNEQFF. The part of the CDR3 DNA that was read is TGCAGCGTTGAAGAAATATCCTACAATGAG. The rearrangement uses TRBV29-1 and TRBJ2-1; D gene ambiguous. The read is 3 residues too short to cover the CDR3 end, so that end is filled in from the germline J gene. Germline V CDR1 and CDR2: SQVTM, ANQGSEA. V was cut by 0 bases and J by 1 base, with 4 bases left in between. The CDR3 has 13 residues.

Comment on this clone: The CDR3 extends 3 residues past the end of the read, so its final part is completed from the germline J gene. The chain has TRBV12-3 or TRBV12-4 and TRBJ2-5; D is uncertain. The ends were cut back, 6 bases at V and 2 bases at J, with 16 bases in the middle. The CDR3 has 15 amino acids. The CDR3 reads CASSDVGLGQETQYF. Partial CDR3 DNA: TGTGCCAGCAGCGACGTTGGGCTGGGTCAAGAGACC.